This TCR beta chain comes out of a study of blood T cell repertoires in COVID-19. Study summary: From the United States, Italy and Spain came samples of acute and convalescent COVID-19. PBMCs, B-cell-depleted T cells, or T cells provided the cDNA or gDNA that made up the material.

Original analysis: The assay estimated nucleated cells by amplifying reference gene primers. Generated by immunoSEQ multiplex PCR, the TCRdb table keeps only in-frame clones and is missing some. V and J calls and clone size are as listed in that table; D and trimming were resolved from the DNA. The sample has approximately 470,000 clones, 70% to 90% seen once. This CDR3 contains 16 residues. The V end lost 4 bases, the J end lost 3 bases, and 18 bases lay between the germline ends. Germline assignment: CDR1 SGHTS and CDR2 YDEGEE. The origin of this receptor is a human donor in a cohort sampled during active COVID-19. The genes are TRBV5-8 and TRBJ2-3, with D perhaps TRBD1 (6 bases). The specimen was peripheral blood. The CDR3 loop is CASSPLRGINTDTQYF. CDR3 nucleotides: TGTGCCAGCAGCCCCCTAAGGGGGATCAATACAGATACGCAGTATTTT.